The text below deals with one T cell receptor (beta chain). This sample was taken from a study of blood T cell repertoires in COVID-19. Across the study: Acute and convalescent COVID-19 specimens originated in the United States, Italy and Spain. Sample material is recorded as cDNA or gDNA derived from T cells, B-cell-depleted T cells, or PBMCs.

Participants' own reports of clinical history determined their cohort assignment. The recovered donors of Cohort 3 showed two negative PCRs, clearance, or symptom resolution. Using immunoSEQ multiplex PCR, the repertoire was profiled, and TCRdb retains in-frame clones only, with some absent. The data show about 260,000 clones, roughly 88% seen once. The CDR3 consists of 15 residues. The J segment lost 3 bases and the V segment lost 9 bases, leaving 10 bases of the junction unmatched. Germline V gene lookup returns CDR1 SNHLY and CDR2 FYNNEI. This receptor was obtained from a woman between 45 and 65 years old who had recovered from COVID-19. The chain has TRBV2 and TRBJ1-4; 7 nucleotides line up with TRBD1. Sequenced sample: PBMCs or T cells enriched from blood (not recorded which). CDR3 residues: CASARQGKANEKLFF. The CDR3, as DNA: TGTGCCAGTGCTCGACAGGGTAAAGCTAATGAAAAACTGTTTTTT.